The 30 T cell receptor beta chains listed next were all sequenced from one sample in a study of T-cell reconstitution after alpha-beta-depleted transplantation in children. Molecular barcoding with unique molecular identifiers was used for the TCRbeta library. TCRdb analysed the PCR reads with MiXCR anew, one entry per CDR3 protein. The sample yields a few hundred thousand distinct CDR3 sequences, 25% to 30% seen once. The material sequenced was PBMCs, taken before TCRalphabeta/CD19-depleted stem cell transplant. The receptors were gathered from a boy younger than two with Wiskott-Aldrich syndrome, due to receive a stem cell transplant.

This clonotype was recorded a few times. The chain recombines TRBV6-2 or TRBV6-3 with TRBJ1-2; TRBD1 is a possible D gene (5 bases). Germline V gene sequence: CDR1 MNHEY, CDR2 SVGEGT. The CDR3 has 13 amino acids. V gave up 6 bases and J gave up 4 bases, with 12 bases separating them. In DNA, the CDR3 is TGTGCCAGCAGCCAACCAGGGAGCTATGGCTACACCTTC. Encoded protein: CASSQPGSYGYTF.

The chain combines TRBV29-1 with TRBJ1-3; D might be TRBD1 (5 bases). Germline V gene lookup returns CDR1 SQVTM and CDR2 ANQGSEA. There are 14 residues in the CDR3. V dropped 7 bases and J dropped 3 bases, with 16 bases sitting between them. The CDR3 coding sequence is TGCAGCGCCTTGAAGAGTCAGGGTGGAAACACCATATATTTT. It translates to CSALKSQGGNTIYF.

This sequence joins TRBV24-1 and TRBJ2-2; D unclear. The V end lost 9 bases, the J end lost 6 bases, and 13 bases lay between the germline ends. Germline V lookup: CDR1 KGHDR, CDR2 SFDVKD. The CDR3 extends over 13 amino acids. CDR3 sequence: CATSTPAAGELFF. The CDR3 DNA reads TGTGCCACCTCAACACCAGCTGCCGGGGAGCTGTTTTTT.

This clonotype was recorded a few times. CDR3 residues: CASSVGLLAFTGELFF. The CDR3 region has the DNA TGTGCCAGCAGCGTAGGGTTACTAGCGTTCACCGGGGAGCTGTTTTTT. The chain joins TRBV9 to TRBJ2-2; 7 bases map to TRBD2. The CDR3 has 16 amino acids. The ends lost 0 bases at V and 4 bases at J; junction bases unmatched: 6. Germline-derived CDR1 and CDR2 are SGDLS and YYNGEE.

This chain links TRBV20-1 with TRBJ2-3; tentative D call: TRBD1 (6 bases). This CDR3 region has 12 residues. Germline values: CDR1 DFQATT, CDR2 SNEGSKA (reference sequence). Trimming removed 5 bases from V and 2 bases from J, with 8 bases in between. This CDR3 is CSAAGDTDTQYF. CDR3 DNA sequence: TGCAGTGCTGCAGGGGACACAGATACGCAGTATTTT.

This chain uses TRBV20-1 with TRBJ2-7; 7 nucleotides match TRBD1. The CDR3 sequence is 16 residues long. Germline CDR1 DFQATT, CDR2 SNEGSKA (reference sequence). J gave up 5 bases and V 3 bases, and 16 bases lay outside the gene matches. CDR3 DNA sequence: TGCAGTGCTAGTCGATGGGGACAGCGAAGAGGGAACGAGCAGTACTTC. Translated, it gives CSASRWGQRRGNEQYF.

This chain connects TRBV20-1 to TRBJ2-1; 12 bases align to TRBD2. Trimming at V came to 2 bases and at J to 4 bases, leaving 3 bases not matched to a gene. Germline V CDR1 and CDR2: DFQATT, SNEGSKA (reference sequence). This CDR3 comprises 15 residues. CDR3 sequence: CSARLAGGPYNEQFF. In DNA form, the CDR3 reads TGCAGTGCTAGACTAGCGGGAGGGCCGTACAATGAGCAGTTCTTC.

This clonotype was detected a few times. The rearrangement links TRBV20-1 to TRBJ2-7, with 11 nucleotides matching TRBD2. V gave up 2 bases and J gave up 1 base; unmatched junction bases: 10. The CDR3 loop spans 17 amino acids. The V gene's germline CDR1 is DFQATT and CDR2 SNEGSKA (reference sequence). The CDR3 region has the DNA TGCAGTGCTAGATCCCCACGGACTAGCGGGCCATCCTACGAGCAGTACTTC. Protein sequence: CSARSPRTSGPSYEQYF.

The rearrangement uses TRBV5-1 and TRBJ1-3; 8 bases are a match to TRBD1. In germline, CDR1 is SGHRS, CDR2 YFSETQ. This CDR3 has 14 amino acids. Trimming removed 6 bases from V and 4 bases from J; junction bases left unmatched: 6. This chain's CDR3 is CASTPTGAGNTIYF. CDR3 sequence (DNA): TGCGCCAGCACACCGACAGGGGCCGGAAACACCATATATTTT.

The genes are TRBV13 and TRBJ2-3; 14 bases line up with TRBD2. The length of the CDR3 is 18 residues. CDR1 and CDR2 from the germline V gene are PRHDT and FYEKMQ (reference sequence). V lost 5 bases to trimming and J lost 3 bases; unmatched junction nucleotides: 10. The CDR3 DNA reads TGTGCCAGCAGCGCCGGGACTAGCGGGAGTATCGTTACAGATACGCAGTATTTT. Translating it yields CASSAGTSGSIVTDTQYF.

The chain is built from TRBV28 and TRBJ1-2; D not resolved. The CDR3 extends over 14 amino acids. The germline V gene has CDR1 MDHEN and CDR2 SYDVKM. The V and J ends lost 5 bases and 6 bases respectively, with 16 bases between them. DNA of the CDR3: TGTGCCAGCAGTGGGATGGCTTGGCTAGATGGCTACACCTTC. It specifies CASSGMAWLDGYTF.

This clonotype was picked up a small number of times. The V and J genes are TRBV5-4 and TRBJ1-4; TRBD1 matches 8 bases. Germline V CDR1 and CDR2: SGHNT, YYREEE (reference sequence). The CDR3 length is 14 residues. The trim removed 4 bases at V and 3 bases at J, leaving 2 bases unmatched. The CDR3 nucleotides are TGTGCCAGCAGCGTCAGGGGGCCTAATGAAAAACTGTTTTTT. Its protein is CASSVRGPNEKLFF.

This clonotype was seen only a few times. The chain links TRBV7-9 to TRBJ2-1, with 8 bases aligning to TRBD2. The CDR3 has 15 residues. With 6 bases clipped from V and 5 bases from J, the junction kept 9 bases outside the gene matches. CDR1 and CDR2 from the germline V gene are SEHNR and FQNEAQ (reference sequence). For the CDR3, the DNA is TGTGCCAGCAGTTTTTCGGGACTAGGCAACAATGAGCAGTTCTTC. This sequence encodes CASSFSGLGNNEQFF.

A word on this clonotype: The DNA is omitted, as the CDR3 cannot be located on it reliably, and the CDR3 follows TCRdb's listing. The chain couples TRBV7-6 to TRBJ2-3; no check of the table's D call, TRBD2, against the DNA was made. Germline CDR1 SGHVS, CDR2 FNYEAQ. The CDR3 comprises 16 residues, both ends counted. The CDR3 loop is CASSLFLWEGTDTQYF.

The V and J genes are TRBV11-2 and TRBJ2-1; the D is unclear. The V end was cut by 5 bases, the J end by 5 bases, with 16 bases between. This CDR3 is built from 15 residues. Looked up from germline, CDR1 is SGHAT and CDR2 is FQNNGV. CDR3 DNA sequence: TGTGCCAGCAGCCACAACCCTCCCGGCCACAATGAGCAGTTCTTC. Amino acid sequence: CASSHNPPGHNEQFF.

This clonotype has more than one count but fewer than ten. V gene TRBV29-1 combines with J gene TRBJ2-5; either TRBD1 or TRBD2 may fit D (5 bases each). The ends were cut back, 6 bases at V and 0 bases at J, with 11 bases in the middle. This CDR3 is 13 amino acids long. Germline assignment: CDR1 SQVTM and CDR2 ANQGSEA. CDR3 residues: CSVKGRHQETQYF. The CDR3 DNA reads TGCAGCGTAAAGGGACGTCACCAAGAGACCCAGTACTTC.

The V call is TRBV7-2, the J call TRBJ2-4; D assignment may be TRBD1 or TRBD2 (7 bases each). The CDR3 is 13 amino acids. Germline V lookup: CDR1 SGHTA, CDR2 FQGNSA. Between the trimmed V and J ends, which lost 3 bases and 13 bases, there was a span of 16 bases. The chain's CDR3 is CASSFPGGARQYF. CDR3 nucleotide sequence: TGTGCCAGCAGCTTCCCAGGGGGGGCGAGGCAGTACTTC.

The chain employs TRBV7-6 and TRBJ1-4; 10 bases align to TRBD1. V trimming: 5 bases; J trimming: 0 bases; junction bases outside the gene matches: 3. The CDR3 covers 16 residues. Germline V gene lookup returns CDR1 SGHVS and CDR2 FNYEAQ. CDR3 protein: CASSIGQGATNEKLFF. The CDR3 DNA sequence: TGTGCCAGCAGCATCGGACAGGGGGCAACTAATGAAAAACTGTTTTTT.

The genes are TRBV27 and TRBJ1-5; TRBD1 matches 8 bases. The germline gives CDR1 MNHEY, CDR2 SMNVEV (reference sequence). This CDR3 has 14 amino acids. V lost 6 bases, J lost 1 base, and 2 bases stayed unmatched. Here the CDR3 reads CASRRTGSNQPQHF. In DNA, the CDR3 is TGTGCCAGCAGGCGGACAGGGAGCAATCAGCCCCAGCATTTT.

This clonotype was picked up a small number of times. This chain joins TRBV2 and TRBJ1-2, with unresolved D. V was cut by 0 bases and J by 10 bases, with 12 bases left in between. This CDR3 has 13 residues. Germline CDR1 SNHLY, CDR2 FYNNEI. CDR3: CASSEARAQTYTF. The CDR3 DNA is TGTGCCAGCAGTGAAGCACGGGCCCAGACCTACACCTTC.

There are a few counts of this clonotype. The chain recombines TRBV12-3 or TRBV12-4 with TRBJ2-2; 9 bases fit TRBD1. The CDR3 totals 16 residues. V shed 6 bases, J shed 4 bases, and the junction held 9 bases outside the gene matches. The CDR3 reads CASSLGQGPGTGELFF. In DNA, the CDR3 is TGTGCCAGCAGCTTGGGACAGGGCCCGGGCACCGGGGAGCTGTTTTTT.

This clonotype has only a few counts. This chain links TRBV27 with TRBJ2-3; either TRBD1 or TRBD2 may fit D (6 bases each). With 5 bases removed from V and 2 bases from J, the gap between germline ends came to 26 bases. Germline loops: CDR1 MNHEY, CDR2 SMNVEV (reference sequence). The CDR3 is made up of 19 amino acids. In nucleotides, the CDR3 is TGTGCCAGCAGTCTCCGTCGAACGGGGGCCACCCTCGCCACAGATACGCAGTATTTT. Translation: CASSLRRTGATLATDTQYF.

The chain combines TRBV5-1 with TRBJ1-1; D call uncertain. The CDR3 spans 15 residues. The V gene's germline CDR1 is SGHRS and CDR2 YFSETQ. Trimming pared 2 bases from V and 0 bases from J, leaving 11 bases between. Written as DNA, the CDR3 is TGCGCCAGCAGCTTATTACAGAGCATGAACACTGAAGCTTTCTTT. Its protein product is CASSLLQSMNTEAFF.

CDR3 in DNA: TGTGCCAGCAGCCGTGAACTAGCGGGCTACGAGCAGTACTTC. Residues: CASSRELAGYEQYF. The rearrangement uses TRBV3-1 and TRBJ2-7, with 9 bases matching TRBD2. This CDR3 is built from 14 residues. V gave up 4 bases and J gave up 3 bases; unmatched junction bases: 4. Per germline, CDR1 LGHDT and CDR2 YNNKEL (reference sequence).

This clonotype was detected only a few times. J is TRBJ2-1 and V is TRBV15; 11 bases are a match to TRBD2. Germline loops: CDR1 LNHNV, CDR2 YYDKDF (reference sequence). With 0 bases clipped from V and 10 bases from J, the junction kept 5 bases outside the gene matches. The CDR3 sequence is 15 residues long. CDR3 region: CATSRDLAGGREQFF. Written as DNA, the CDR3 is TGTGCCACCAGCAGAGATCTAGCGGGAGGCCGGGAGCAGTTCTTC.

CDR3: CSVPGSQETQYF. The CDR3 DNA reads as TGCAGTGTGCCTGGGTCTCAAGAGACCCAGTACTTC. The rearrangement joins TRBV20-1 to TRBJ2-5; D remains unclear. The CDR3 runs 12 residues. V lost 7 bases to trimming and J lost 2 bases, with 11 bases between them. In germline, CDR1 is DFQATT, CDR2 SNEGSKA (reference sequence).

The chain links TRBV6-5 to TRBJ1-4, with D perhaps matching TRBD1 (6 bases). Germline assignment: CDR1 MNHEY and CDR2 SVGAGI. The CDR3 totals 16 residues. V lost 0 bases to trimming and J lost 3 bases, with 11 bases between them. CDR3 residues: CASSYSQGGSNEKLFF. The CDR3 nucleotides are TGTGCCAGCAGTTACTCACAAGGGGGGTCTAATGAAAAACTGTTTTTT.

This sequence joins TRBV21-1 and TRBJ1-1; TRBD1, the D gene given by the table, was not confirmed from the DNA. TRBV21-1 is a recognized pseudogene. The CDR3 has 12 amino acids. The CDR3 DNA reads as TGTGCCAGCAGCAGCGGGGGTGCTGAATCTTTCTTT. Translated: CASSSGGAESFF.

The rearrangement uses TRBV5-1 and TRBJ2-3, with TRBD1 matching 7 bases. The CDR3 runs to 14 residues. Looked up from germline, CDR1 is SGHRS and CDR2 is YFSETQ. V shed 4 bases and J 3 bases; nucleotides not matched to a gene: 5. CDR3 sequence: CASSHGTDTDTQYF. The CDR3 DNA sequence: TGCGCCAGCAGCCACGGGACAGATACAGATACGCAGTATTTT.

This clonotype was found a few times. The chain has TRBV28 and TRBJ1-5; 9 positions agree with TRBD1. The CDR3 extends over 16 amino acids. Per germline, CDR1 MDHEN and CDR2 SYDVKM. The V and J ends lost 4 bases and 3 bases, in that order; junction bases with no gene match: 7. The CDR3 coding sequence is TGTGCCAGCAGTTCCACGGACAGGGGTGACAATCAGCCCCAGCATTTT. Translating gives CASSSTDRGDNQPQHF.